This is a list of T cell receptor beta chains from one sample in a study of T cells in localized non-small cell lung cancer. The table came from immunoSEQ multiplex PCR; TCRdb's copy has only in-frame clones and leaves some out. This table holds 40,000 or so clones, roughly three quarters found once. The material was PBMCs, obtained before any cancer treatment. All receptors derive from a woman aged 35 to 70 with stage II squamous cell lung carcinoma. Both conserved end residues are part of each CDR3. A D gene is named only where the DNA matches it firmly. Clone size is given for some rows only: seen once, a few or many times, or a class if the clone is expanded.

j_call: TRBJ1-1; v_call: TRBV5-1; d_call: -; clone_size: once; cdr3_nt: TGCGCCAGCAGCCCCAACGCGGGTCTCATGAACACTGAAGCTTTCTTT; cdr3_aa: CASSPNAGLMNTEAFF
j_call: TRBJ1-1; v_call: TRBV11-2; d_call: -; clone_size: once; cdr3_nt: TGTGCCAGCAGCTTAGTGGGGGAGGGACTGAACACTGAAGCTTTCTTT; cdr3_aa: CASSLVGEGLNTEAFF
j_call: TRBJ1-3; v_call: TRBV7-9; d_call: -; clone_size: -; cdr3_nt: TGTGCCAGCAGTCCCCCAGGTCACACCATATATTTT; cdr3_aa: CASSPPGHTIYF
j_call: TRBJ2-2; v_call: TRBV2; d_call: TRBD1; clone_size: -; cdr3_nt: TGTGCCAGCGGTCGAGGGGACAGGGGGCGTAGCGGGGAGCTGTTTTTT; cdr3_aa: CASGRGDRGRSGELFF
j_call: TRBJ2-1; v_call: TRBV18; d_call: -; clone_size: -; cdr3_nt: TGTGCCAGCTCACCCCACAGGGACGGTGAGCAGTTCTTC; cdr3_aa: CASSPHRDGEQFF
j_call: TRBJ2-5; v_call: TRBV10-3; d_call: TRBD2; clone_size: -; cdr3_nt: TGTGCCATCAGAGGAGCGGGAGATCAAGAGACCCAGTACTTC; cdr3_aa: CAIRGAGDQETQYF
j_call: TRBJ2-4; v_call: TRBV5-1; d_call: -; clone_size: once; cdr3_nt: TGCGCCAGCAGCTTGGCTGAAACAGGAAACATTCAGTACTTC; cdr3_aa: CASSLAETGNIQYF
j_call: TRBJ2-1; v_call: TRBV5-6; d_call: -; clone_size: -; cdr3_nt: TGTGCCAGCAGCTTGGCAGTTGGGTTAAGCTCCTACAATGAGCAGTTCTTC; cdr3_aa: CASSLAVGLSSYNEQFF
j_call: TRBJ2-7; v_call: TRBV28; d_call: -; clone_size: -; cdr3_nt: TGTGCCAGCAGCCATGCCCTGGGGGGCTACGAGCAGTACTTC; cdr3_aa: CASSHALGGYEQYF
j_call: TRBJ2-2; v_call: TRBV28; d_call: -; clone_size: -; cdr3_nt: TGTGCCAGCAGACCCTGGGGCGGTCCACCTACCGGGGAGCTGTTTTTT; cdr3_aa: CASRPWGGPPTGELFF
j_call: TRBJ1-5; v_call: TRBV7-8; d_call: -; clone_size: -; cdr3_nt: TGTGCCAGCAGCTCCAGTCAGAGTCAGCCCCAGCATTTT; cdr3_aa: CASSSSQSQPQHF
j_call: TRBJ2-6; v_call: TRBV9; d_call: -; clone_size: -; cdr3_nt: TGTGCCAGCAGCGTAGGGGGGTCTGGGGCCAACGTCCTGACTTTC; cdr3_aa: CASSVGGSGANVLTF
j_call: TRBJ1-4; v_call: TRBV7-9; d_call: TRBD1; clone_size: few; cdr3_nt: TGTGCCAGCAGCTCGGGACAGGGGTGGGCTAATGAAAAACTGTTTTTT; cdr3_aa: CASSSGQGWANEKLFF
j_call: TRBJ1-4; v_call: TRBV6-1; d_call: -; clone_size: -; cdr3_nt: TGTGCCAGCAGTGAATATTCCTGGGAGGAAAAACTGTTTTTT; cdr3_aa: CASSEYSWEEKLFF
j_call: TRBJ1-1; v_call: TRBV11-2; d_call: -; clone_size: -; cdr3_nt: TGTGCCAGCAGCCTACCGACCCGGAACACTGAAGCTTTCTTT; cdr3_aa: CASSLPTRNTEAFF
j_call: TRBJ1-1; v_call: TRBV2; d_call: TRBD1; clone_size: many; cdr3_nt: TGTGCCAGCAGTGCGACAGGGATGGGCACTGAAGCTTTCTTT; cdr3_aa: CASSATGMGTEAFF
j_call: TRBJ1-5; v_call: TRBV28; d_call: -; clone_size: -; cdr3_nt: TGTGCCAGCAGTTTAGCCTTCAATCAGCCCCAGCATTTT; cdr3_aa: CASSLAFNQPQHF
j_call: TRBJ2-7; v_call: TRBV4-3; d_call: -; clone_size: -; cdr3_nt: TGCGCCAGCAGCCAAGAATCGAGTTTCCTGGACGAGCAGTACTTC; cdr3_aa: CASSQESSFLDEQYF
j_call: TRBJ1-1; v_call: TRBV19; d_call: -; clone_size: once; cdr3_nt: TGTGCCAGTAGTATCAGGGAGAGGGGCACTGAAGCTTTCTTT; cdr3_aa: CASSIRERGTEAFF
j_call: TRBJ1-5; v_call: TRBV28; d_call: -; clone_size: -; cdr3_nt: TGTGCCAGCAGTGATGCGGGGGGGGCGCTAAATCAGCCCCAGCATTTT; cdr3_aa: CASSDAGGALNQPQHF
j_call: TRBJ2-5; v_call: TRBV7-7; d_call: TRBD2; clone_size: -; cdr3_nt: TGTGCTAGCAGCCCCCTGGGAGGGCCCCAAGAGACCCAGTACTTC; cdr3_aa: CASSPLGGPQETQYF
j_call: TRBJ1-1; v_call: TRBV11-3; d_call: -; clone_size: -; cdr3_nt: TGTGCCAGCAGCTTAGATCGGGTCACTGAAGCTTTCTTT; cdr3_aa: CASSLDRVTEAFF
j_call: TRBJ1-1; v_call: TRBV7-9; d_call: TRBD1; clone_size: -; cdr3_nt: TGTGCCACGAAACACATGGACAGGCAGCTATCTGAAGCTTTCTTT; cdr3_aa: CATKHMDRQLSEAFF
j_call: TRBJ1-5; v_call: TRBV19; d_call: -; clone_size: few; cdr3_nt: TGTGCCAGTAGTGTCACCGGGACTTCGGATCAGCCCCAGCATTTT; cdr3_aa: CASSVTGTSDQPQHF
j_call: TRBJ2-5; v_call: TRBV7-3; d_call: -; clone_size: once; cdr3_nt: TGTGCCAGCAGCTTTTCCGGACAAAAGGGGGAGACCCAGTACTTC; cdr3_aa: CASSFSGQKGETQYF
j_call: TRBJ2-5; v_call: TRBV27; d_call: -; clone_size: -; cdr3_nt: TGTGCCAGCAGTACTCAAGAGACCCAGTACTTC; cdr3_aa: CASSTQETQYF
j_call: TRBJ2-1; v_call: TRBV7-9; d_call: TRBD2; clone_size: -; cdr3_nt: TGTGCCAGCAGCGTGGGGACTAGCGGGGGGTTCCCCAATGAGCAGTTCTTC; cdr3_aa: CASSVGTSGGFPNEQFF
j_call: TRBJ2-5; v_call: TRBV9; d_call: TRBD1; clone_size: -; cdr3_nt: TGTGCCAGCAGCGTAGCTCCGGGACAGGGAGGGGGAGAGACCCAGTACTTC; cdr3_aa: CASSVAPGQGGGETQYF